This TCR beta chain stems from a study of T cell responses to AZD1222 COVID-19 vaccine. Study findings and constraints: Increased Spike-specific TCR breadth and depth were observed after two AZD1222 doses.

The CDR3 is made up of 15 amino acids. V was pared by 2 bases and J by 6 bases, with 5 bases of the junction left unmatched. Germline CDR1 and CDR2: SGHRS and YFSETQ. As regards this clone: The target antigen is unknown.

Sequencing used immunoSEQ multiplex PCR; TCRdb keeps in-frame clones, though not all of them. The sample has over 100,000 clones, about nine tenths seen once. The chain joins TRBV5-1 to TRBJ2-3; 11 nucleotides agree with TRBD2. Specimen: peripheral blood, collected on day 0 of AZD1222 vaccination. The origin of this receptor is an adult in good health. In nucleotides, the CDR3 is TGCGCCAGCAGCTTTCTAGCGGGGGGCCGGGATACGCAGTATTTT. Amino acid sequence: CASSFLAGGRDTQYF.